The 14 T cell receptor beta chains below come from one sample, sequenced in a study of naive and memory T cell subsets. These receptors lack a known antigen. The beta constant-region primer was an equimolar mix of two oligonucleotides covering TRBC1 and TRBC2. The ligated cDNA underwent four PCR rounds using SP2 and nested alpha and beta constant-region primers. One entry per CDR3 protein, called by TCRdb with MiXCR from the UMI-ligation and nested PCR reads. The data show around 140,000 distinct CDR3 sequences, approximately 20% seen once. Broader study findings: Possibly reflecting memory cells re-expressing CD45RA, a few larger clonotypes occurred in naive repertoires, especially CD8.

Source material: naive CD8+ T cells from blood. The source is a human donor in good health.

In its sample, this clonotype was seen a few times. The CDR3 coding sequence is TGCAGTGCTAGAGATTTATCTGGCTACACCTTC. Protein: CSARDLSGYTF. The V gene is TRBV20-1, the J gene TRBJ1-2; D gene unclear. V gave up 0 bases and J gave up 7 bases, with 6 bases separating them. The CDR3 covers 11 residues. Germline V gene lookup returns CDR1 DFQATT and CDR2 SNEGSKA (reference sequence).

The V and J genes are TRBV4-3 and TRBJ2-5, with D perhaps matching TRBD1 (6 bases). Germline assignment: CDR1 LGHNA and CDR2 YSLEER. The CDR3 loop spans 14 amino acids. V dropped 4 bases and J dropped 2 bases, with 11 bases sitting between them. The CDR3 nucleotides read TGCGCCAGCAGCCGAGAACAGGGACAAGAGACCCAGTACTTC. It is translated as CASSREQGQETQYF.

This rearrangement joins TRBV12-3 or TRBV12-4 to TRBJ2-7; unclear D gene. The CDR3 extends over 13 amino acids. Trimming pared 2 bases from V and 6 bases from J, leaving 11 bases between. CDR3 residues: CASSLIPTGEQYF. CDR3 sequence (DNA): TGTGCCAGCAGTTTAATTCCGACGGGCGAGCAGTACTTC.

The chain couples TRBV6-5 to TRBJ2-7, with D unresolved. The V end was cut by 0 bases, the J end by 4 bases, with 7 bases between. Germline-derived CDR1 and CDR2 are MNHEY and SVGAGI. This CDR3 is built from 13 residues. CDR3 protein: CASSYSSPYEQYF. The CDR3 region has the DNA TGTGCCAGCAGTTACTCGAGCCCTTACGAGCAGTACTTC.

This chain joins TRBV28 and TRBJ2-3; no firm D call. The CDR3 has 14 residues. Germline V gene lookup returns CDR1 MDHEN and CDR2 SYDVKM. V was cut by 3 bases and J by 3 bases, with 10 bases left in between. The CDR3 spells CASSLEKETDTQYF. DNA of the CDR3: TGTGCCAGCAGTTTGGAGAAGGAAACAGATACGCAGTATTTT.

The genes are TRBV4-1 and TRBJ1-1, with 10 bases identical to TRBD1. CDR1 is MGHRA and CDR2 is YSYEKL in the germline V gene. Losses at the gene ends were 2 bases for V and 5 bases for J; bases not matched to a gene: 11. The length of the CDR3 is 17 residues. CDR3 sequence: CASSQQGQGIIVTEAFF. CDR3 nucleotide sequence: TGCGCCAGCAGCCAACAGGGACAGGGGATTATAGTAACTGAAGCTTTCTTT.

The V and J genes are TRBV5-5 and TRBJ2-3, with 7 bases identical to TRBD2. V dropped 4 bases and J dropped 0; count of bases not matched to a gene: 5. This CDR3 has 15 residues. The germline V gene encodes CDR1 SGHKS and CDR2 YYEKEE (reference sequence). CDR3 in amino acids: CASSLADTSTDTQYF. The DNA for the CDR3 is TGTGCCAGCAGCCTAGCGGATACTAGCACAGATACGCAGTATTTT.

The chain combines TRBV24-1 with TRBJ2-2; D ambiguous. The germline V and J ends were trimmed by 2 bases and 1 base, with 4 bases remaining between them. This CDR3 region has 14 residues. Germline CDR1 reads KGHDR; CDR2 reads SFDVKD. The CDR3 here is CATSDSVNTGELFF. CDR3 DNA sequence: TGTGCCACCAGTGATTCGGTGAACACCGGGGAGCTGTTTTTT.

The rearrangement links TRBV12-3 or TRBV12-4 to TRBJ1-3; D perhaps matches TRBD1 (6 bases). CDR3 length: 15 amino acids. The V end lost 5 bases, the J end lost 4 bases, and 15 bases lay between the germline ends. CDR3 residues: CASSPQGSGGNTIYF. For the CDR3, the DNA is TGTGCCAGCAGTCCACAGGGATCAGGCGGAAACACCATATATTTT.

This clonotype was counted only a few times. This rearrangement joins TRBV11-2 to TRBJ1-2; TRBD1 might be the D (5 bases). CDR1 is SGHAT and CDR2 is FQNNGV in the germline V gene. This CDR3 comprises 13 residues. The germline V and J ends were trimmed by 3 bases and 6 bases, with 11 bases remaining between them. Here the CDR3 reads CASSFHGGDGYTF. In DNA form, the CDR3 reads TGTGCCAGCAGCTTCCATGGAGGGGATGGCTACACCTTC.

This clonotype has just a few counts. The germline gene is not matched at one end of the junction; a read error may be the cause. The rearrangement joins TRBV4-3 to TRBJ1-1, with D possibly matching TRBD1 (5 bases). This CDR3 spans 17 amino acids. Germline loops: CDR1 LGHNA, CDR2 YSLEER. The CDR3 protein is CASSQVAPRTWNTEAFF. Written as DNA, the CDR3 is TGCGCCAGCAGCCAAGTTGCCCCTCGGACATGGAACACAGAAGCTTTCTTT.

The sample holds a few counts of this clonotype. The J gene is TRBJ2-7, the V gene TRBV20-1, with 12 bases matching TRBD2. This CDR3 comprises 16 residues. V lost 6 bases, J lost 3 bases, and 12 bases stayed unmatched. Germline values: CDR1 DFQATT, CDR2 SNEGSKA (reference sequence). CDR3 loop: CSANEIGLAGSYEQYF. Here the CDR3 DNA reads TGCAGTGCCAACGAGATCGGACTAGCGGGAAGCTACGAGCAGTACTTC.

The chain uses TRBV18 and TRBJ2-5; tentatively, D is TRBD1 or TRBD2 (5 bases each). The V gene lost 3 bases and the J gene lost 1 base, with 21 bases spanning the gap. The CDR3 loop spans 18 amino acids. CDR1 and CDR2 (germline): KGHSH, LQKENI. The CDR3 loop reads CASSPNRGTSVPQETQYF. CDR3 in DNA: TGTGCCAGCTCACCCAACCGGGGCACGTCGGTCCCCCAAGAGACCCAGTACTTC.

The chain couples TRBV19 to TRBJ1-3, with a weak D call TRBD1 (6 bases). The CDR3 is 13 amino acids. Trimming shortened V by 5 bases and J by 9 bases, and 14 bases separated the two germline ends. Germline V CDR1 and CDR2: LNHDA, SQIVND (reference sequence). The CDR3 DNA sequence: TGTGCCAGTAGTTCGTTGGACAGCGGCACCATATATTTT. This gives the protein CASSSLDSGTIYF.